The T cell receptor (beta chain) described here comes from a study of cytomegalovirus exposure and HLA in healthy donors. Study-level background: Sequencing of approximately 190 million T cells in an earlier analysis found 95 million to 120 million unique TCR beta sequences.

In the PCR, 60 Vbeta and 13 Jbeta primers were used. Profiling relied on immunoSEQ multiplex PCR, and the TCRdb table lists in-frame clones only, not all of them. The repertoire consists of about 130,000 clones, with 80% to 90% occurring once and the leading ten covering about 10%. Findings and limits, study-wide: When analyzed later, the rates of TCR association showed variation by HLA locus, with DRB1 the most and HLA-C the fewest.

CDR1 is MNHEY and CDR2 is SMNVEV in the germline V gene (reference sequence). This CDR3 spans 16 amino acids. With 7 bases clipped from V and 3 bases from J, the junction kept 12 bases outside the gene matches. As regards this clone: Antigen unknown.

This receptor was obtained from a male donor in good health and CMV-seropositive. Sequencing was done on a sample of PBMCs. The chain has TRBV27 and TRBJ1-5, with 7 bases fitting TRBD1. The DNA for the CDR3 is TGTGCCAGCAAGGGAAGACAGGGTAGCCACAATCAGCCCCAGCATTTT. Its translation: CASKGRQGSHNQPQHF.